These 17 T cell receptor beta chains share one sample of origin, sequenced in a study of T-cell reconstitution after alpha-beta-depleted transplantation in children. A library of TCRbeta sequences, prepared with unique molecular identifiers, was generated. MiXCR, applied by TCRdb to the PCR reads, yields one record per CDR3 protein. The table has 450,000 to 600,000 distinct CDR3 sequences, over 10% seen once. The sample consisted of PBMCs, mostly from graft donor cells, taken 360 days after TCRalphabeta/CD19-depleted stem cell transplant. Every receptor here comes from a male patient under 18 who had a stem cell transplant for acute myeloid leukemia, so the T cells may come from the graft donor.

There are a few counts of this clonotype. The rearrangement uses TRBV12-3 or TRBV12-4 and TRBJ2-5; 9 bases fit TRBD2. Trimming cost V 2 bases and J 1 base; bases outside gene matches: 5. CDR3 length: 16 amino acids. The CDR3, as DNA: TGTGCCAGCAGTTTAACTCTAGCGGGGAGCCAAGAGACCCAGTACTTC. It codes for CASSLTLAGSQETQYF.

This clonotype has just a few counts. The chain recombines TRBV29-1 with TRBJ1-1; the match to TRBD1 covers 10 bases. This CDR3 has 12 residues. V trimming: 4 bases; J trimming: 5 bases; junction bases outside the gene matches: 1. Germline V gene sequence: CDR1 SQVTM, CDR2 ANQGSEA. The CDR3 sequence is CSVGQGATEAFF. In DNA, the CDR3 is TGCAGCGTTGGACAGGGGGCTACTGAAGCTTTCTTT. Combining the CDR3 with reference TRBV29-1 and TRBJ1-1 gives the whole variable domain SAVISQKPSRDICQRGTSLTIQCQVDSQVTMMFWYRQQPGQSLTLIATANQGSEATYESGFVIDKFPISRPNLTFSTLTVSNMSPEDSSIYLCSVGQGATEAFFGQGTRLTVV.

This clonotype appeared a few times. V is TRBV6-2 or TRBV6-3 and J is TRBJ1-5; 7 nucleotides line up with TRBD1. There are 16 residues in the CDR3. The germline V gene encodes CDR1 MNHEY and CDR2 SVGEGT. The J segment lost 4 bases and the V segment lost 2 bases, leaving 8 bases of the junction unmatched. CDR3 region: CASSYPRQGANQPQHF. The DNA for the CDR3 is TGTGCCAGCAGTTACCCCCGACAGGGTGCAAATCAGCCCCAGCATTTT.

This chain uses TRBV3-1 with TRBJ2-3; D is uncertain. CDR3 size: 15 residues. The germline V gene encodes CDR1 LGHDT and CDR2 YNNKEL (reference sequence). V lost 0 bases to trimming and J lost 2 bases, with 9 bases between them. The CDR3 spells CASSQDHPYTDTQYF. The CDR3 DNA reads as TGTGCCAGCAGCCAAGACCACCCATACACAGATACGCAGTATTTT.

This clonotype has a count of ten or more. V gene TRBV5-1 combines with J gene TRBJ2-1; TRBD2 is a possible D gene (5 bases). With 2 bases removed from V and 8 bases from J, the gap between germline ends came to 14 bases. The CDR3 is 14 residues long. Germline lookup yields CDR1 SGHRS and CDR2 YFSETQ. The DNA of the CDR3 is TGCGCCAGCAGCTTTGAGGGAAGTGGTGATGAGCAGTTCTTC. It yields the protein CASSFEGSGDEQFF.

This clonotype was seen ten or more times. J is TRBJ2-1 and V is TRBV7-9; D gene uncertain. V was clipped by 4 bases and J by 2 bases, with 18 bases between them. Germline V gene lookup returns CDR1 SEHNR and CDR2 FQNEAQ (reference sequence). This CDR3 comprises 17 residues. The CDR3 is CASSSPPGSGPYNEQFF. The CDR3 DNA reads as TGTGCCAGCAGCTCCCCCCCGGGCTCAGGCCCCTACAATGAGCAGTTCTTC.

V and J are TRBV27 and TRBJ2-7; 7 bases are shared with TRBD1. The J segment lost 0 bases and the V segment lost 3 bases, leaving 11 bases of the junction unmatched. Germline assignment: CDR1 MNHEY and CDR2 SMNVEV (reference sequence). The CDR3 sequence is 17 residues long. The CDR3 DNA reads TGTGCCAGCAGTTTTGCTTCGCAGGGGGTTTTCTCCTACGAGCAGTACTTC. Its protein is CASSFASQGVFSYEQYF.

This clonotype was picked up many times. The CDR3 nucleotides read TGCAGTGCTCCGAGGGTGAATCAGCCCCAGCATTTT. Its protein product is CSAPRVNQPQHF. J is TRBJ1-5 and V is TRBV20-1; D is uncertain. Trimming stripped 5 bases from V and 4 bases from J, with 9 bases between. CDR1 and CDR2 from the germline V gene are DFQATT and SNEGSKA (reference sequence). CDR3 length equals 12 residues.

The CDR3 loop reads CASSRTSGAIFSYNEQFF. The DNA of the CDR3 is TGTGCCAGCAGTCGTACTAGCGGGGCCATCTTCTCCTACAATGAGCAGTTCTTC. V usage is TRBV27 and J usage is TRBJ2-1, with TRBD2 identical over 10 bases. Germline CDR1 and CDR2: MNHEY and SMNVEV (reference sequence). J lost 0 bases, V lost 5 bases, and 10 bases had no gene match. The CDR3 length is 18 residues.

This chain joins TRBV29-1 and TRBJ2-5; D may correspond to TRBD1 or TRBD2 (5 bases each). V gave up 7 bases and J gave up 1 base, with 13 bases separating them. The CDR3 is made up of 13 amino acids. Germline-derived CDR1 and CDR2 are SQVTM and ANQGSEA. The CDR3, as DNA: TGCAGCGCTCCGGGACCGAGCCAAGAGACCCAGTACTTC. Amino acids: CSAPGPSQETQYF.

The chain is built from TRBV14 and TRBJ1-1, with D tentatively TRBD1 (6 bases). The CDR3 contains 17 residues. V was shortened by 0 bases and J by 0 bases, with 14 bases between the two germline ends. Per germline, CDR1 SGHDN and CDR2 FVKESK. The CDR3 protein is CASSQDFGAGVNTEAFF. In nucleotides, the CDR3 is TGTGCCAGCAGCCAAGATTTTGGGGCAGGGGTGAACACTGAAGCTTTCTTT.

This clonotype was observed a handful of times. The chain employs TRBV20-1 and TRBJ1-5; no firm D call. Germline V CDR1 and CDR2: DFQATT, SNEGSKA (reference sequence). The CDR3 has 14 residues. V was cut by 0 bases and J by 4 bases, with 10 bases left in between. The CDR3: CSARDVTANQPQHF. As DNA, the CDR3 is TGCAGTGCTAGAGATGTTACGGCGAATCAGCCCCAGCATTTT.

In its sample, this clonotype was seen many times. V and J are TRBV20-1 and TRBJ2-3, with TRBD2 matching over 14 bases. Germline CDR1 reads DFQATT; CDR2 reads SNEGSKA (reference sequence). This CDR3 contains 16 residues. The trim removed 6 bases at V and 5 bases at J, leaving 10 bases unmatched. CDR3 residues: CSANKGLAGAQDTQYF. The CDR3 region has the DNA TGCAGTGCAAACAAGGGACTAGCGGGAGCTCAAGATACGCAGTATTTT.

With regard to this clonotype: A read error may account for a junction end that differs from germline. The CDR3 nucleotides read TGTGCCAGCAACTTACAGGTTGCATATACGCAGTATTTT. This gives the protein CASNLQVAYTQYF. The V call is TRBV7-9, the J call TRBJ2-3; D is perhaps TRBD1 (5 bases). Germline V gene lookup returns CDR1 SEHNR and CDR2 FQNEAQ (reference sequence). The CDR3 covers 13 residues. The full variable domain, in which reference TRBV7-9 and TRBJ2-3 provide the parts outside the CDR3, is DTGVSQNPRHKITKRGQNVTFRCDPISEHNRLYWYRQTLGQGPEFLTYFQNEAQLEKSRLLSDRFSAERPKGSFSTLEIQRTEQGDSAMYLCASNLQVAYTQYFGPGTRLTVL.

This clonotype was observed a few times. V is TRBV24-1 and J is TRBJ2-1; D gene ambiguous. The V and J ends lost 4 bases and 2 bases respectively, with 11 bases between them. The V gene's germline CDR1 is KGHDR and CDR2 SFDVKD. The CDR3 covers 15 residues. The chain's CDR3 is CATSEYSPAYNEQFF. CDR3 DNA: TGTGCCACCAGTGAGTACAGTCCAGCCTACAATGAGCAGTTCTTC.

The chain carries TRBV4-3 and TRBJ2-3; D gene unclear. Germline lookup yields CDR1 LGHNA and CDR2 YSLEER. This CDR3 spans 15 amino acids. V gave up 0 bases and J gave up 0 bases, with 7 bases separating them. CDR3 sequence (DNA): TGCGCCAGCAGCCAAGATCATGGGAGCACAGATACGCAGTATTTT. The encoded protein is CASSQDHGSTDTQYF.

This clonotype was seen a handful of times. V usage is TRBV28 and J usage is TRBJ2-3; no firm D call. The CDR3 length is 13 residues. Germline CDR1 reads MDHEN; CDR2 reads SYDVKM. V was shortened by 3 bases and J by 3 bases, with 7 bases between the two germline ends. CDR3 amino acids: CASSFRITDTQYF. Here the CDR3 DNA reads TGTGCCAGCAGTTTTAGGATTACAGATACGCAGTATTTT.